This passage covers 9 T cell receptor beta chains from one sample sequenced in a study of T cell responses to AZD1222 COVID-19 vaccine. Sequencing used immunoSEQ multiplex PCR; TCRdb keeps in-frame clones, though not all of them. The table has about 85,000 clones, about nine tenths seen once; the top ten hold 7%. Sequenced here: peripheral blood, sampled on day 0 of AZD1222 vaccination. The receptors were sampled from an adult in good health.

The gene calls are TRBV6-5 and TRBJ2-7, with 8 bases lining up with TRBD1. Germline V gene data show CDR1 as MNHEY and CDR2 as SVGAGI. V lost 7 bases and J lost 5; bases outside the gene matches: 13. This CDR3 comprises 15 residues. CDR3: CASTPTGTGPHEQYF. The CDR3 DNA reads as TGTGCCAGCACCCCGACCGGGACAGGACCCCACGAGCAGTACTTC.

The chain recombines TRBV28 with TRBJ1-2; 9 bases map to TRBD1. The CDR3 runs to 14 residues. CDR1 is MDHEN, CDR2 SYDVKM, per germline. The trim removed 6 bases at V and 8 bases at J, leaving 10 bases unmatched. The CDR3 DNA is TGTGCCAGCAGCGGACAGGGGTTGGCTATGGGCTACACCTTC. Encoded protein: CASSGQGLAMGYTF.

The chain is built from TRBV4-1 and TRBJ2-5, with 10 bases fitting TRBD2. This CDR3 spans 15 amino acids. Germline V gene data show CDR1 as MGHRA and CDR2 as YSYEKL. Germline trimming cut 3 bases from V and 3 bases from J; bases unmatched to any gene: 4. The CDR3 loop is CASSQALAGEETQYF. The CDR3 region has the DNA TGCGCCAGCAGCCAGGCGCTAGCGGGAGAAGAGACCCAGTACTTC.

The chain's CDR3 is CASKSGTIGELFF. The CDR3 bases are TGTGCCAGTAAGAGCGGGACGATCGGGGAGCTGTTTTTT. J is TRBJ2-2 and V is TRBV19; TRBD2 agrees at 7 bases. After removal of 7 bases from V and 7 bases from J, the junction contained 6 bases not matched to a gene. Germline CDR1 LNHDA, CDR2 SQIVND (reference sequence). This CDR3 has 13 amino acids.

Written as DNA, the CDR3 is TGTGCCAGCTCATCGCAACTAGCGGGGACGGGGCAGGAGACCCAGTACTTC. It is translated as CASSSQLAGTGQETQYF. The chain uses TRBV18 and TRBJ2-5, with 10 bases matching TRBD2. V lost 5 bases and J lost 5; bases outside the gene matches: 14. From germline, CDR1 is KGHSH and CDR2 LQKENI. CDR3 length: 17 amino acids. The variable domain in full, completed from reference TRBV18 and TRBJ2-5, reads NAGVMQNPRHLVRRRGQEARLRCSPMKGHSHVYWYRQLPEEGLKFMVYLQKENIIDESGMPKERFSAEFPKEGPSILRIQQVVRGDSAAYFCASSSQLAGTGQETQYFGPGTRLLVL.

The V and J genes are TRBV6-2 or TRBV6-3 and TRBJ2-2; D is undetermined. Per the germline V gene, CDR1 is MNHEY and CDR2 is SVGEGT. The CDR3 length is 13 residues. With 4 bases removed from V and 7 bases from J, the gap between germline ends came to 10 bases. This CDR3 is CASSFWDNGELFF. CDR3 nucleotides: TGTGCCAGCAGTTTCTGGGATAACGGGGAGCTGTTTTTT.

The rearrangement joins TRBV6-6 to TRBJ1-6; perhaps TRBD1 as D (6 bases). Germline values: CDR1 MNHNY, CDR2 SVGAGI (reference sequence). The V end was cut by 2 bases, the J end by 2 bases, with 10 bases between. CDR3 size: 16 residues. The CDR3 nucleotides read TGTGCCAGCAGTTACAGGGGGGAGCCCTATAATTCACCCCTCCACTTT. Its translation is CASSYRGEPYNSPLHF.

This chain uses TRBV3-1 (or the pseudogene TRBV3-2) with TRBJ2-7; D possibly corresponds to TRBD2 (6 bases). The CDR3 totals 13 residues. The germline V and J ends were trimmed by 1 base and 3 bases, with 7 bases remaining between them. The germline gives CDR1 LGHDT, CDR2 YNNKEL (reference sequence). CDR3 DNA: TGTGCCAGCAGCCAAGCGGGAGTCTACGAGCAGTACTTC. It specifies CASSQAGVYEQYF.

This chain links TRBV2 with TRBJ2-1; tentatively, D is TRBD2 (5 bases). The germline gives CDR1 SNHLY, CDR2 FYNNEI. This CDR3 has 14 residues. Trimming stripped 2 bases from V and 7 bases from J, with 12 bases between. The DNA for the CDR3 is TGTGCCAGCAGTGAAAGCGGCCCTGCGAATGAGCAGTTCTTC. Its protein is CASSESGPANEQFF.